The 9 T cell receptor beta chains below come from one sample, sequenced in a study of control samples from healthy donors and cancer patients. Libraries were prepared by immunoSEQ multiplex PCR; TCRdb keeps only in-frame clonotypes and omits some of them. The data contain about 150,000 clones, about 93% of them singletons. Sequencing input: blood. The receptors originated from a woman aged 25 to 39 in good health.

This sequence joins TRBV12-3 or TRBV12-4 and TRBJ2-3; possible D gene TRBD2, 5 bases. CDR3 size: 13 residues. The V and J ends lost 2 bases and 2 bases respectively, with 5 bases between them. The CDR3 coding sequence is TGTGCCAGCAGTTTACGGGACACAGATACGCAGTATTTT. This sequence encodes CASSLRDTDTQYF.

The chain recombines TRBV21-1 with TRBJ2-2; the table calls TRBD2, which could not be checked here. TRBV21-1 is assigned pseudogene status. The CDR3 extends over 17 amino acids. The CDR3 region is CASSRDSRRGGTGELFF. DNA for the CDR3: TGTGCCAGCAGTCGCGACTCAAGAAGGGGGGGCACCGGGGAGCTGTTTTTT.

The chain joins TRBV28 to TRBJ2-1, with 10 bases matching TRBD2. V lost 11 bases to trimming and J lost 6 bases; unmatched junction nucleotides: 13. The germline CDR1 and CDR2 sequences are MDHEN and SYDVKM. The CDR3 sequence is 15 residues long. CDR3 sequence (DNA): TGTGCCGGGAGCGGGAGGGAAAGTGGGTTCAATGAGCAGTTCTTC. It translates to CAGSGRESGFNEQFF.

The gene calls are TRBV12-3 or TRBV12-4 and TRBJ2-1; 7 bases agree with TRBD2. The CDR3 covers 12 residues. V shed 1 base, J shed 13 bases, and the junction held 4 bases outside the gene matches. CDR3 protein: CASSLVGGNQFF. The CDR3 region has the DNA TGTGCCAGCAGTTTAGTCGGGGGGAACCAGTTCTTC.

The chain is built from TRBV6-5 and TRBJ2-6, with a tentative D call TRBD2 (7 bases). This CDR3 is built from 15 residues. Trimming stripped 5 bases from V and 9 bases from J, with 17 bases between. Germline V lookup: CDR1 MNHEY, CDR2 SVGAGI. CDR3 DNA sequence: TGTGCCAGCAGTACCTCGGCGGGGGCTATCAACGTCCTGACTTTC. Amino acids: CASSTSAGAINVLTF.

The V gene is TRBV6-5, the J gene TRBJ1-2; TRBD1 might be the D (6 bases). This CDR3 contains 12 residues. Germline V gene data show CDR1 as MNHEY and CDR2 as SVGAGI. The V end was cut by 2 bases, the J end by 13 bases, with 14 bases between. CDR3 nucleotides: TGTGCCAGCAGTTACCCCACAGGGAAGGTCACCTTC. This sequence encodes CASSYPTGKVTF.

The chain uses TRBV6-5 and TRBJ2-7; perhaps TRBD1 as D (6 bases). The germline V gene encodes CDR1 MNHEY and CDR2 SVGAGI. This CDR3 has 14 residues. V was clipped by 0 bases and J by 4 bases, with 10 bases between them. CDR3 bases: TGTGCCAGCAGTTACTCGGCCAGGGGTTACGAGCAGTACTTC. Translation: CASSYSARGYEQYF.

This clone was counted a single time. This rearrangement joins TRBV30 to TRBJ1-6; perhaps TRBD1 as D (5 bases). In germline, CDR1 is GTSNPN, CDR2 SVGIG (reference sequence). CDR3 length equals 16 residues. The V and J ends lost 2 bases and 0 bases respectively, with 11 bases between them. CDR3 in DNA: TGTGCCTGGAGTATCACAGGACCCTCCTATAATTCACCCCTCCACTTT. Its protein is CAWSITGPSYNSPLHF.

In DNA form, the CDR3 reads TGTGCCAGCAGCCCTAGGGTCTTCGGGGGAAATCAGCCCCAGCATTTT. Its protein product is CASSPRVFGGNQPQHF. The chain couples TRBV6-2 or TRBV6-3 to TRBJ1-5, with D possibly matching TRBD1 (5 bases). Germline CDR1 is MNHEY and CDR2 is SVGEGT. The CDR3 length is 16 residues. Trimming stripped 6 bases from V and 4 bases from J, with 19 bases between.